This T cell receptor beta chain was documented in a study of tumor-infiltrating lymphocytes in primary liver carcinoma. Study-wide background: Those sampled were patients whose primary liver carcinoma was treated by surgical resection. Maximum tumor diameters ranged from roughly 4 to 10 cm, stage T1-T3 N0M0.

Unsorted whole blood yielded blood RNA, and germline DNA was extracted as well. Remarks on this clonotype: Its cognate antigen is unknown. At one end, the junction sequence differs from germline, possibly due to a read error.

Study-wide results and limits: For tumor-adjacent and tumor-blood pairs, overlap was less than that seen for tumor region pairs.

Germline-derived CDR1 and CDR2 are SGHAT and FQNNGV. This CDR3 contains 17 residues. The researchers produced TCR beta cDNA from around 500 ng total RNA with a constant-region primer. It was through three nested multiplex PCR rounds of slightly modified ARM-PCR that TCR beta libraries arose. The first two PCR rounds used TRBV1-TRBV30 primers with a Cbeta primer, around 10 cycles each. Using its own MiXCR run on the multiplex PCR reads, TCRdb lists one record per CDR3 protein. The sample comprises 180,000 or so distinct CDR3 sequences, over 45% of which are singletons, and approximately 70% rests with the top ten.

Input material: peripheral blood. The chain couples TRBV11-2 to TRBJ2-3, with D possibly being TRBD1 or TRBD2 (5 bases each). This TCR came from a man in his forties with primary liver carcinoma and hepatitis B virus infection. CDR3 sequence reads: CANSLESGWGRQDTQYF. The DNA for the CDR3 is TGTGCCAACAGCTTAGAGAGCGGATGGGGCCGTCAAGATACGCAGTATTTT.